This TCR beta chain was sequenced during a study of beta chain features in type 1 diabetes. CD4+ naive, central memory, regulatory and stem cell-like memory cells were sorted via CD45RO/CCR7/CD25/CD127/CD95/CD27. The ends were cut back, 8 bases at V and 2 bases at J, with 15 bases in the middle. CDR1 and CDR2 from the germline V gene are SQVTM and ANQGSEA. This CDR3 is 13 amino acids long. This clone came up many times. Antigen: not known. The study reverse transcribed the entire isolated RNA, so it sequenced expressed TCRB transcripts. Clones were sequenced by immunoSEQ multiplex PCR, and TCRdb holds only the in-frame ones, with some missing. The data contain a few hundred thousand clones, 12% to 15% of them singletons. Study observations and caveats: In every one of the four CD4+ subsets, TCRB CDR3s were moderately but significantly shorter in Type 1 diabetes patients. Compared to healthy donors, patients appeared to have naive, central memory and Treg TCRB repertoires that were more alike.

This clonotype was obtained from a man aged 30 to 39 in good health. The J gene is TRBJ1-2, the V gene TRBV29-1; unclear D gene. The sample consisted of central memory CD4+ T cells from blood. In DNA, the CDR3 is TGCAGCTCACTTACTAGTTTCAACTATGGCTACACCTTC. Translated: CSSLTSFNYGYTF.